These T cell receptor beta chains were read from a single sample in a study of immune cell composition in non-small cell lung cancer. The assay was immunoSEQ multiplex PCR, and TCRdb's table has in-frame clones only and misses some. The profile shows some 2,500 clones, around 84% of them singletons. The sequencing sample was made of lung tumor tissue. The receptors were sampled from a human donor with non-small cell lung cancer. Each CDR3 is given with its conserved first and last residue. D genes are given only for firm matches. Not every row has a clone size; where given, it reads once, few, many or a size class.

D gene,clone size,V gene,J gene,CDR3 DNA,CDR3 protein
.,.,TRBV5-6,TRBJ1-2,TGTGCCAGCAGCTTGGTCCCGACAGAGCCCTATGGCTACACCTTC,CASSLVPTEPYGYTF
TRBD1,.,TRBV7-9,TRBJ1-2,TGTGCCAGCAGCTTAGCCCAGGGGGTACTGGCTGGCTACACCTTC,CASSLAQGVLAGYTF
.,.,TRBV5-1,TRBJ1-4,TGCGCCAGCAGCTTGTCCCAGGGAAATGAAAAACTGTTTTTT,CASSLSQGNEKLFF
.,.,TRBV27,TRBJ1-3,TGTGCCAGCAGTTTGCGGGGAGTTGGCGGAAACACCATATATTTT,CASSLRGVGGNTIYF
TRBD2,few,TRBV5-4,TRBJ2-7,TGTGCCAGCAGCTCAAAAGCGGGAGGGTCTGGGGAGCAGTACTTC,CASSSKAGGSGEQYF
.,.,TRBV6-6,TRBJ2-1,TGTGCCAGCACCCGAGACCGGATGGGCGATGAGCAGTTCTTC,CASTRDRMGDEQFF
.,.,TRBV21-1,TRBJ2-2,TGTGCCAACTGGGGCGGGACTTGGTTTGCCGGGGAGCTGTTTTTT,CANWGGTWFAGELFF
TRBD1,.,TRBV5-1,TRBJ1-6,TGCGCCAGCAGCCCAGACAGGGGGAGGCATTCACCCCTCCACTTT,CASSPDRGRHSPLHF
.,.,TRBV23-1,TRBJ2-7,TGCGCCAGCAGTCGATCGAGGGGATCGGTAGCGGACGAGCAGTACTTC,CASSRSRGSVADEQYF
.,.,TRBV19,TRBJ1-2,TGTGCCAGTAGTCCCCTGACAGGACCGCGAGGCTACACCTTC,CASSPLTGPRGYTF
.,.,TRBV7-9,TRBJ1-2,TGTGCCAGCAGCCACCGGGGAGGGATTAACTATGGCTACACCTTC,CASSHRGGINYGYTF
.,.,TRBV18,TRBJ2-2,TGTGCCAGCTCACCGACCGTTAGGGGGACCGGGGAGCTGTTTTTT,CASSPTVRGTGELFF
TRBD1,few,TRBV4-3,TRBJ1-4,TGCGCCAGCAGCCAAGAGGTCGGGGACAGGGGAAAACTGTTTTTT,CASSQEVGDRGKLFF
TRBD2,once,TRBV4-3,TRBJ2-1,TGCGCCAGCAGCCAAGAATGGAGACTAGCGGGACTTAATAGCTCCTACAATGAGCAGTTCTTC,CASSQEWRLAGLNSSYNEQFF
.,.,TRBV7-9,TRBJ2-7,TGTGCCAGCAGCTTAGTATCAGGGCGTGCCTACGAGCAGTACTTC,CASSLVSGRAYEQYF
.,.,TRBV28,TRBJ2-7,TGTGCCAGCAGTTTGTCCGACAGGTCAGGCGAGCAGTACTTC,CASSLSDRSGEQYF
TRBD1,.,TRBV7-9,TRBJ1-1,TGTGCCAGCAGCTCGGGACAGGGAAACACTGAAGCTTTCTTT,CASSSGQGNTEAFF
.,.,TRBV19,TRBJ2-6,TGTGCCAGTAGCAGGGGCGACTCTGGGGCCAACGTCCTGACTTTC,CASSRGDSGANVLTF
TRBD2,.,TRBV19,TRBJ2-3,TGTGCCAGTACGCCCCTAGCGGGAGTGGGTACGCAGTATTTT,CASTPLAGVGTQYF
TRBD1,.,TRBV5-1,TRBJ2-5,TGCGCCAGCAGCTTGAGAAGGGGGCAGGAGACCCAGTACTTC,CASSLRRGQETQYF
TRBD2,once,TRBV10-2,TRBJ2-1,TGCGCCAGCATTTCCCCGACTAGCGTAGACAATGAGCAGTTCTTC,CASISPTSVDNEQFF
TRBD2,.,TRBV5-1,TRBJ2-5,TGCGCCAGCAGCTTGGATGGGACTAGCGGGAGCAGGGACCAAGAGACCCAGTACTTC,CASSLDGTSGSRDQETQYF
.,.,TRBV9,TRBJ1-1,TGTGCCAGCAGCGTAGTGGGGGGTGTTGGCACTGAAGCTTTCTTT,CASSVVGGVGTEAFF
TRBD2,.,TRBV9,TRBJ2-1,TGTGCCAGCAGCGTAACTCTAGCGGATTCCCATGAGCAGTTCTTC,CASSVTLADSHEQFF
.,.,TRBV7-2,TRBJ1-2,TGTGCCAGCAGCCCAGACAAAGCCTATGGCTACACCTTC,CASSPDKAYGYTF
.,.,TRBV10-3,TRBJ2-7,TGTGCCATCAGTGAGTTATCCTACGAGCAGTACTTC,CAISELSYEQYF
.,.,TRBV10-3,TRBJ1-5,TGTGCCATCAGTGAGTCGGGGGCGGATCAGCCCCAGCATTTT,CAISESGADQPQHF
.,.,TRBV11-3,TRBJ2-5,TGTGCCAGCAGCTTAGATGGAGAAGAGACCCAGTACTTC,CASSLDGEETQYF
.,once,TRBV18,TRBJ2-5,TGTGCCAGCTCACCACCGGATGGCCGGGTAGGCGAGACCCAGTACTTC,CASSPPDGRVGETQYF
.,.,TRBV5-4,TRBJ2-5,TGTGCCAGCAGCCGAGGGCGAGGGGGAGAGACCCAGTACTTC,CASSRGRGGETQYF
TRBD2,.,TRBV9,TRBJ2-5,TGTGCCAGCAGCCCCTCGCCGGGACTAGAAAGGACCCAGTACTTC,CASSPSPGLERTQYF
TRBD2,.,TRBV6-5,TRBJ2-7,TGTGCCAGCAGTTTACTAGCGGAAGGCTCCTACGAGCAGTACTTC,CASSLLAEGSYEQYF
TRBD1,.,TRBV30,TRBJ1-1,TGTGCCTGGACCGGGACAGGCAACACTGAAGCTTTCTTT,CAWTGTGNTEAFF
TRBD2,.,TRBV19,TRBJ2-1,TGTGCCAGTAGTACACCCCGCGGACTAGCGGTCACTGGGGGGCTCAATGAGCAGTTCTTC,CASSTPRGLAVTGGLNEQFF
.,.,TRBV6-1,TRBJ2-7,TGTGCCAGCAGTGAATTGAGGGAGTCCTACGAGCAGTACTTC,CASSELRESYEQYF
.,once,TRBV29-1,TRBJ2-3,TGCAGCGTTAGTAGGGGCTTGGTGACAGATACGCAGTATTTT,CSVSRGLVTDTQYF
TRBD2,.,TRBV11-2,TRBJ2-1,TGTGCCAGCAGCTTGAGCGGGAGATCCTACAATGAGCAGTTCTTC,CASSLSGRSYNEQFF
TRBD2,.,TRBV19,TRBJ2-2,TGTGCCAGTAGCACTAGCGGGAGCATTCTCGGGGAGCTGTTTTTT,CASSTSGSILGELFF
TRBD2,.,TRBV5-4,TRBJ2-7,TGCGCCAGCAGCCAAGGTCCAGCGGGAGGCTACGAGCAGTACTTC,CASSQGPAGGYEQYF
TRBD2,few,TRBV5-6,TRBJ2-5,TGTGCCAGCAGCTTGAGGACTAGCGGGAGGAACCAAGAGACCCAGTACTTC,CASSLRTSGRNQETQYF
.,.,TRBV7-8,TRBJ2-2,TGTGCCAGCAGCGTTAGAGATACCGGGGAGCTGTTTTTT,CASSVRDTGELFF
.,.,TRBV19,TRBJ2-5,TGTGCCAGTAGTTACTCAGGGGAAGTTTCCGAGACCCAGTACTTC,CASSYSGEVSETQYF
.,.,TRBV6-5,TRBJ1-2,TGTGCCAGCAGTCCACGACAGGCTGGGGAACATGGCTACACCTTC,CASSPRQAGEHGYTF
.,.,TRBV7-9,TRBJ2-7,TGTGCCAGCAGCTCGCACTCGAGGGACTACGAGCAGTACTTC,CASSSHSRDYEQYF
.,.,TRBV7-3,TRBJ2-7,TGTGCCAGCAGCTTAGGTATGGGAGCGCCCTACGAGCAGTACTTC,CASSLGMGAPYEQYF
TRBD2,.,TRBV9,TRBJ2-3,TGTGCCAGCAGCGGGCTACTAGCGGGGACACTAAATACGCAGTATTTT,CASSGLLAGTLNTQYF
TRBD2,.,TRBV4-2,TRBJ2-1,TGTGCCAGCAGCCAAAAGCGAGGAATAGCGGGAGTGAGGGATGAGCAGTTCTTC,CASSQKRGIAGVRDEQFF
.,.,TRBV6-6,TRBJ1-2,TGTGCCAGCAGTCCGACAGAGTATGGCTACACCTTC,CASSPTEYGYTF
.,.,TRBV18,TRBJ2-1,TGTGCCAGCTCACCCAGTGCGGCCAATGAGCAGTTCTTC,CASSPSAANEQFF
.,.,TRBV19,TRBJ1-5,TGTGCCAGTAACTGGGGGGGCAGCAATCAGCCCCAGCATTTT,CASNWGGSNQPQHF
.,few,TRBV6-5,TRBJ1-3,TGTGCCAGCAGTAGGACATCTGGAAACACCATATATTTT,CASSRTSGNTIYF
TRBD2,few,TRBV4-2,TRBJ2-1,TGTGCCAGCAGCCAACTACTAGCGGGAGAATTTTACAATGAGCAGTTCTTC,CASSQLLAGEFYNEQFF
TRBD2,.,TRBV5-1,TRBJ2-1,TGCGCCAGCAGCTATCCGCGGGAGGGCCTGAACAATGAGCAGTTCTTC,CASSYPREGLNNEQFF
TRBD1,.,TRBV5-4,TRBJ1-4,TGTGCCAGCAGCTTGAGGGGGACAGGCAATGAAAAACTGTTTTTT,CASSLRGTGNEKLFF
TRBD1,few,TRBV19,TRBJ1-1,TGTGCCAGTACCGTGGGACAGGGGTTTCCTAAAGCTTTCTTT,CASTVGQGFPKAFF